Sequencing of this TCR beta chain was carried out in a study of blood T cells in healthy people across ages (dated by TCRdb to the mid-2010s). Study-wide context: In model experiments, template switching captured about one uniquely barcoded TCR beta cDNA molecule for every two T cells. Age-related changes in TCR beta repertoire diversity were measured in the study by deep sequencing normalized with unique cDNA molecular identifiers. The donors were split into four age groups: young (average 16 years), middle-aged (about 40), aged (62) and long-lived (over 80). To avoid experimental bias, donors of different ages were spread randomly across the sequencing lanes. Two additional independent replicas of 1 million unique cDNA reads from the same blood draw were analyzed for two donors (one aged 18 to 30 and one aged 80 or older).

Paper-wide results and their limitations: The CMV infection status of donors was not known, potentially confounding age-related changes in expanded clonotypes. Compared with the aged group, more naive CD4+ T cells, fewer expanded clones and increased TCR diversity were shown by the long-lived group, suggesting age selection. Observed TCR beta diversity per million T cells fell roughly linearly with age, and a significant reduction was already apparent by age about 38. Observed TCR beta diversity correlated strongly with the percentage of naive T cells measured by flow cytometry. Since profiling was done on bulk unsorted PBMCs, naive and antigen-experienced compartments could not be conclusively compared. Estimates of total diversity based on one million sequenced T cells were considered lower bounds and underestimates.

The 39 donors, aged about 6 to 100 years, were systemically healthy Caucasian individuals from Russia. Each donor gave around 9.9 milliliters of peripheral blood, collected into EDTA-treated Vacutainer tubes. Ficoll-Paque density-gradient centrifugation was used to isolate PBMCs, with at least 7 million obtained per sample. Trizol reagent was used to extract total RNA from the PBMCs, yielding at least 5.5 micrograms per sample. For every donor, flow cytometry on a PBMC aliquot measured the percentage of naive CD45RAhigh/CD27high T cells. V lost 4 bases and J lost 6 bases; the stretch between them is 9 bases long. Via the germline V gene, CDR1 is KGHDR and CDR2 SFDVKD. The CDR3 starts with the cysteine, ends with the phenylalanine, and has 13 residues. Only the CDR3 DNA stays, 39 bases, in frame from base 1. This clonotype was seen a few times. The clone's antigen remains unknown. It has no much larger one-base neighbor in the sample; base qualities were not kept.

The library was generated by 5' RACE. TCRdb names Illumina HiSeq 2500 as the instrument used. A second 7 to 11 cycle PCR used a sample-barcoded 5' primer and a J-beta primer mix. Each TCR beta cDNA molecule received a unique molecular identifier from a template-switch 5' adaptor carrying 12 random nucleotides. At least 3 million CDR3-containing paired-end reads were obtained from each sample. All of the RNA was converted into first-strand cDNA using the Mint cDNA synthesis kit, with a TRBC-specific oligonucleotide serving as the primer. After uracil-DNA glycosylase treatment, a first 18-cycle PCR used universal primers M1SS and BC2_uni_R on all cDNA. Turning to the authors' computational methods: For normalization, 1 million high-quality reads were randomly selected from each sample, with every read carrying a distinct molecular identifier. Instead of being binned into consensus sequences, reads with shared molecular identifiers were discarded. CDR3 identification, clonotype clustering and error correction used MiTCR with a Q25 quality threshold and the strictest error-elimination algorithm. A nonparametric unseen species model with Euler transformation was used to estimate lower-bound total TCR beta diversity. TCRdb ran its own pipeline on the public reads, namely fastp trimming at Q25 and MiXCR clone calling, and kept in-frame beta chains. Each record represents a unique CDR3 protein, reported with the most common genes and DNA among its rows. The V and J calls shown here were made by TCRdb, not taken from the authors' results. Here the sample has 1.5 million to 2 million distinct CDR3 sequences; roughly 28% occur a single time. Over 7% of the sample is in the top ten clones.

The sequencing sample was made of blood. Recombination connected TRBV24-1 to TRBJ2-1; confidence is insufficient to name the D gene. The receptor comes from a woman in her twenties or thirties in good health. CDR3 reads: CATSDPNSNEQFF. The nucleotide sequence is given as TGTGCCACCAGTGACCCTAACTCCAATGAGCAGTTCTTC.